The clone carrying this TCR beta chain was detected once. V lost 2 bases and J lost 0, with 17 bases in between. Germline assignment: CDR1 SEHNR and CDR2 FQNEAQ (reference sequence). The CDR3 consists of 18 residues. The data are from a study of technical replicates of blood from several donors. Generated by immunoSEQ multiplex PCR, the TCRdb table keeps only in-frame clones and is missing some. The sample has tens of thousands of clones; about 95% are singletons. The source material was T cells isolated from PBMCs. The chain uses TRBV7-9 and TRBJ1-5; perhaps TRBD1 as D (5 bases). This TCR was sampled from a human donor in good health. The CDR3 loop is CASSLREQGLGSNQPQHF. CDR3 DNA: TGTGCCAGCAGCTTAAGAGAGCAGGGCCTAGGTAGCAATCAGCCCCAGCATTTT.